Below, one TCR beta chain is given with its context. The antigen is unknown. The germline CDR1 and CDR2 sequences are SQVTM and ANQGSEA. Deletions cut 3 bases from V and 0 bases from J, with 9 bases between. The CDR3 is made up of 14 amino acids. This entry comes from a study of blood T cells in healthy people across ages. Notes on the study in general: Underestimates were what the diversity estimates from one million T cells were considered to be.

The authors ran a second PCR of roughly 6 to 12 cycles using a sample-barcoded 5' primer and a J-beta primer mix. MiXCR was run by TCRdb on the 5' RACE reads, yielding one entry per CDR3 protein. This sample carries roughly 1.9 million distinct CDR3 sequences, approximately 40% of them seen once, and the ten largest clones take 20% to 25%. The receptor comes from a human donor in good health. The sample taken for sequencing was blood. The chain employs TRBV29-1 and TRBJ2-1; D possibly corresponds to TRBD1 (6 bases). This chain's CDR3 is CSVDLGASYNEQFF. DNA of the CDR3: TGCAGCGTTGATTTGGGGGCCTCCTACAATGAGCAGTTCTTC.